The 8 T cell receptor beta chains given below trace back to one sample, sequenced in a study of cytotoxic CD8 clonotypes in ibrutinib-treated CLL. Sequencing used immunoSEQ multiplex PCR; TCRdb keeps in-frame clones, though not all of them. The sample holds around 330,000 clones, 67% seen once. Sample: PBMCs, taken after 36 months of ibrutinib treatment. The receptors shown here come from a human donor with chronic lymphocytic leukemia.

The chain uses TRBV7-3 and TRBJ2-1; TRBD2 is a possible D gene (6 bases). V was pared by 0 bases and J by 7 bases, with 16 bases between. The germline gives CDR1 SGHTA, CDR2 FQGTGA. The CDR3 runs 16 residues. The CDR3 coding sequence is TGTGCCAGCAGCTTAACGAGGGCTAGCGTCAGGAATGAGCAGTTCTTC. The encoded protein is CASSLTRASVRNEQFF.

The count of this clone is one. The chain recombines TRBV5-4 with TRBJ2-5; D tentatively fits TRBD1 or TRBD2 (5 bases each). The CDR3 is made up of 13 amino acids. Germline CDR1 and CDR2: SGHNT and YYREEE (reference sequence). The V gene lost 4 bases and the J gene lost 5 bases, with 12 bases spanning the gap. CDR3 amino acids: CASSLDWGETQYF. The DNA for the CDR3 is TGTGCCAGCAGCCTGGACTGGGGGGAGACCCAGTACTTC.

The gene calls are TRBV28 and TRBJ1-1; D remains ambiguous. V was clipped by 1 base and J by 1 base, with 13 bases between them. The CDR3 sequence is 16 residues long. The germline V gene has CDR1 MDHEN and CDR2 SYDVKM. CDR3 bases: TGTGCCAGCAGTTTATTTCGATCATCAGAGAACACTGAAGCTTTCTTT. It encodes CASSLFRSSENTEAFF. Complete variable domain (other parts from reference TRBV28 and TRBJ1-1): DVKVTQSSRYLVKRTGEKVFLECVQDMDHENMFWYRQDPGLGLRLIYFSYDVKMKEKGDIPEGYSVSREKKERFSLILESASTNQTSMYLCASSLFRSSENTEAFFGQGTRLTVV.

As concerns this clone: The same CDR3 arises from other DNA sequences in this sample as well. The chain couples TRBV27 to TRBJ1-3; D is perhaps TRBD1 (5 bases). The CDR3 contains 12 residues. Germline loops: CDR1 MNHEY, CDR2 SMNVEV (reference sequence). V lost 10 bases and J lost 4, with 11 bases in between. CDR3 nucleotide sequence: TGTGCCAACTTGGCAGGGGGAAACACCATATATTTT. Protein sequence: CANLAGGNTIYF.

V gene TRBV2 combines with J gene TRBJ2-7; D gene unclear. Germline CDR1 is SNHLY and CDR2 is FYNNEI. Deletions cut 2 bases from V and 0 bases from J, with 8 bases between. This CDR3 is 14 amino acids long. For the CDR3, the DNA is TGTGCCAGCAGTGAACAGTTTAGCTCCTACGAGCAGTACTTC. It codes for CASSEQFSSYEQYF.

The genes are TRBV2 and TRBJ2-7, with TRBD1 as a possible D gene (6 bases). The germline V and J ends were trimmed by 6 bases and 0 bases, with 15 bases remaining between them. CDR1 and CDR2 from the germline V gene are SNHLY and FYNNEI. The CDR3 has 15 amino acids. CDR3 in amino acids: CASRPNRVSSYEQYF. DNA for the CDR3: TGTGCCAGCAGACCAAACAGGGTGTCCTCCTACGAGCAGTACTTC. Supplemented by reference TRBV2 and TRBJ2-7, the full variable domain reads EPEVTQTPSHQVTQMGQEVILRCVPISNHLYFYWYRQILGQKVEFLVSFYNNEISEKSEIFDDQFSVERPDGSNFTLKIRSTKLEDSAMYFCASRPNRVSSYEQYFGPGTRLTVT.

This CDR3 is CASSVYGSGEAFF. The CDR3 DNA is TGTGCCAGCAGCGTTTACGGGAGTGGCGAAGCTTTCTTT. V gene TRBV9 combines with J gene TRBJ1-1; D unresolved. Germline values: CDR1 SGDLS, CDR2 YYNGEE. V was pared by 2 bases and J by 8 bases, with 13 bases between. The CDR3 consists of 13 residues.

The chain recombines TRBV9 with TRBJ2-7, with 7 bases matching TRBD1. V lost 0 bases to trimming and J lost 2 bases; unmatched junction nucleotides: 5. The CDR3 covers 15 residues. Per the germline V gene, CDR1 is SGDLS and CDR2 is YYNGEE. CDR3 loop: CASSVGGGLPYEQYF. Here the CDR3 DNA reads TGTGCCAGCAGCGTAGGAGGGGGCCTACCCTACGAGCAGTACTTC.